Shown below are 17 T cell receptor beta chains from a single sample sequenced in a study of blood T cell repertoires in COVID-19. Libraries were prepared by immunoSEQ multiplex PCR; TCRdb keeps only in-frame clonotypes and omits some of them. The profile covers about 140,000 clones, with approximately 88% appearing a single time and roughly a tenth taken by the ten largest. Sequencing was done on a sample of peripheral blood. The receptor set was obtained from a man aged 55-75 years with active or convalescent COVID-19.

This chain links TRBV29-1 with TRBJ2-1; 8 bases are a match to TRBD1. In germline, CDR1 is SQVTM, CDR2 ANQGSEA. This CDR3 has 14 residues. V lost 6 bases, J lost 10 bases, and 14 bases stayed unmatched. CDR3 sequence: CSVEKTGTGLEQFF. CDR3 coding DNA: TGCAGCGTCGAGAAAACCGGGACAGGCCTAGAGCAGTTCTTC.

The V gene is TRBV4-2, the J gene TRBJ2-3, with D possibly matching TRBD1 (6 bases). This CDR3 spans 16 amino acids. Germline loops: CDR1 LGHNA, CDR2 YNFKEQ. V was cut by 0 bases and J by 4 bases, with 14 bases left in between. CDR3 residues: CASSQDQPPGADTQYF. The CDR3 DNA sequence: TGTGCCAGCAGCCAAGATCAGCCCCCAGGGGCAGATACGCAGTATTTT.

The chain links TRBV29-1 to TRBJ1-2; D gene ambiguous. Trimming cost V 1 base and J 3 bases, with 9 bases left between them. CDR1 and CDR2 from the germline V gene are SQVTM and ANQGSEA. CDR3 length: 13 amino acids. Here the CDR3 reads CSVEVSTHYGYTF. As DNA, the CDR3 is TGCAGCGTTGAAGTAAGCACGCACTATGGCTACACCTTC.

The chain couples TRBV6-5 to TRBJ2-1; the match to TRBD2 covers 7 bases. There are 15 residues in the CDR3. Germline CDR1 MNHEY, CDR2 SVGAGI. With V trimmed by 6 bases and J by 4 bases, 9 bases remained unmatched. CDR3 in amino acids: CASRGLADLYNEQFF. The CDR3 bases are TGTGCCAGCAGGGGCCTAGCGGATTTATACAATGAGCAGTTCTTC.

The chain links TRBV27 to TRBJ2-7, with 9 bases matching TRBD2. Germline CDR1 and CDR2: MNHEY and SMNVEV (reference sequence). With 3 bases clipped from V and 2 bases from J, the junction kept 14 bases outside the gene matches. The CDR3 is 18 amino acids. CDR3 amino acids: CASSLVGQVGLAPYEQYF. The CDR3, as DNA: TGTGCCAGCAGTTTGGTCGGACAGGTGGGACTAGCCCCCTACGAGCAGTACTTC.

The V gene is TRBV5-1, the J gene TRBJ1-2, with TRBD1 matching over 7 bases. J was trimmed by 6 bases and V by 0 bases; bases with no gene match: 8. Germline loops: CDR1 SGHRS, CDR2 YFSETQ. This CDR3 is built from 15 residues. The CDR3 spells CASSLAETGSDGYTF. In nucleotides, the CDR3 is TGCGCCAGCAGCTTGGCCGAGACAGGGTCGGATGGCTACACCTTC. The complete variable domain, with remaining parts taken from reference TRBV5-1 and TRBJ1-2, reads KAGVTQTPRYLIKTRGQQVTLSCSPISGHRSVSWYQQTPGQGLQFLFEYFSETQRNKGNFPGRFSGRQFSNSRSEMNVSTLELGDSALYLCASSLAETGSDGYTFGSGTRLTVV.

V gene TRBV18 combines with J gene TRBJ1-1; TRBD1 agrees at 8 bases. Germline CDR1 reads KGHSH; CDR2 reads LQKENI. The CDR3 runs 14 residues. With 4 bases clipped from V and 5 bases from J, the junction kept 6 bases outside the gene matches. For the CDR3, the DNA is TGTGCCAGCTCACTTGGACAGGGCCGGACTGAAGCTTTCTTT. Its translation: CASSLGQGRTEAFF.

The genes are TRBV5-1 and TRBJ2-5; 9 nucleotides match TRBD1. The junction had 6 bases not matched to a gene; V was cut back by 0 bases and J by 3 bases. In germline, CDR1 is SGHRS, CDR2 YFSETQ. The CDR3 has 16 amino acids. CDR3 in DNA: TGCGCCAGCAGCTTGGACGGGACAGGGATGAAAGAGACCCAGTACTTC. This codes for CASSLDGTGMKETQYF.

This clone occurred a few times. The J gene is TRBJ2-7, the V gene TRBV25-1; 13 bases agree with TRBD2. V trimming: 5 bases; J trimming: 6 bases; junction bases outside the gene matches: 4. The CDR3 consists of 14 residues. CDR1 MGHDK and CDR2 SYGVNS come from the germline V gene. The CDR3 loop is CASSPRTSGSEQYF. The DNA of the CDR3 is TGTGCCAGCAGTCCCCGGACTAGCGGGAGCGAGCAGTACTTC.

The chain recombines TRBV28 with TRBJ2-7; D possibly corresponds to TRBD2 (6 bases). The CDR3 is 13 residues long. The germline gives CDR1 MDHEN, CDR2 SYDVKM. V was shortened by 11 bases and J by 0 bases, with 14 bases between the two germline ends. The CDR3 DNA reads as TGTGCCTCATTAGCGGCGTTCTCCTACGAGCAGTACTTC. Its translation is CASLAAFSYEQYF. Based on the CDR3 plus reference TRBV28 and TRBJ2-7, the full variable domain is DVKVTQSSRYLVKRTGEKVFLECVQDMDHENMFWYRQDPGLGLRLIYFSYDVKMKEKGDIPEGYSVSREKKERFSLILESASTNQTSMYLCASLAAFSYEQYFGPGTRLTVT.

The CDR3 sequence: CASSYETGTNEKLFF. CDR3 in DNA: TGTGCCAGCAGTTACGAAACAGGGACTAATGAAAAACTGTTTTTT. The chain has TRBV6-5 and TRBJ1-4; perhaps TRBD1 as D (6 bases). V lost 2 bases and J 2 bases, leaving 9 bases between the germline ends. The CDR3 has 15 amino acids. Looked up from germline, CDR1 is MNHEY and CDR2 is SVGAGI.

CDR3 nucleotides: TGCAGCGCCAGGGTTTCTTCTAACTATGGCTACACCTTC. This gives the protein CSARVSSNYGYTF. V usage is TRBV29-1 and J usage is TRBJ1-2; TRBD1 is a possible D gene (5 bases). Germline V gene lookup returns CDR1 SQVTM and CDR2 ANQGSEA. Between the trimmed V and J ends, which lost 7 bases and 0 bases, there was a span of 12 bases. The CDR3 loop spans 13 amino acids.

The rearrangement uses TRBV10-3 and TRBJ1-5; weak D call: TRBD1 (6 bases). CDR1 is ENHRY, CDR2 SYGVKD, per germline. With 0 bases removed from V and 0 bases from J, the gap between germline ends came to 9 bases. The CDR3 is made up of 16 amino acids. The CDR3 sequence: CAISESGATSNQPQHF. The CDR3 region has the DNA TGTGCCATCAGTGAGTCGGGGGCCACTAGCAATCAGCCCCAGCATTTT.

The J gene is TRBJ2-1, the V gene TRBV7-2; D perhaps matches TRBD1 (6 bases). This CDR3 is built from 15 residues. The ends were cut back, 3 bases at V and 6 bases at J, with 15 bases in the middle. The germline V gene has CDR1 SGHTA and CDR2 FQGNSA. In DNA form, the CDR3 reads TGTGCCAGCAGCTTCTTGTCAGGGACACGCAATGAGCAGTTCTTC. Translating it yields CASSFLSGTRNEQFF.

The chain employs TRBV4-2 and TRBJ1-3; weak D call: TRBD1 (6 bases). The V end lost 4 bases, the J end lost 3 bases, and 10 bases lay between the germline ends. CDR3 size: 14 residues. Germline CDR1 is LGHNA and CDR2 is YNFKEQ. CDR3 coding DNA: TGTGCCAGCAGCCCGACGGACAGTGGAAACACCATATATTTT. Translated: CASSPTDSGNTIYF.

J is TRBJ2-5 and V is TRBV3-1 (or the pseudogene TRBV3-2), with TRBD2 identical over 10 bases. Germline values: CDR1 LGHDT, CDR2 YNNKEL (reference sequence). The V gene end was trimmed by 0 bases and the J gene end by 6 bases; junction bases not matched to a gene: 7. The CDR3 covers 16 residues. CDR3 in DNA: TGTGCCAGCAGCCAAGATGGGGCTAGCGGGAGCCAGACCCAGTACTTC. Protein: CASSQDGASGSQTQYF.

J is TRBJ1-5 and V is TRBV19; D is uncertain. The V end lost 0 bases, the J end lost 1 base, and 7 bases lay between the germline ends. From germline, CDR1 is LNHDA and CDR2 SQIVND (reference sequence). The CDR3 spans 15 residues. The CDR3 region is CASSIDGSSNQPQHF. The CDR3 nucleotides read TGTGCCAGTAGTATAGACGGGTCGAGCAATCAGCCCCAGCATTTT. Variable domain in full (rest from reference TRBV19 and TRBJ1-5): DGGITQSPKYLFRKEGQNVTLSCEQNLNHDAMYWYRQDPGQGLRLIYYSQIVNDFQKGDIAEGYSVSREKKESFPLTVTSAQKNPTAFYLCASSIDGSSNQPQHFGDGTRLSIL.